The 7 T cell receptor beta chains listed next were all sequenced from one sample in a study of T cell responses to AZD1222 COVID-19 vaccine. The protocol was immunoSEQ multiplex PCR, while the TCRdb copy is restricted to in-frame clones and leaves out a portion. The profile shows 110,000 or so clones, around 89% of them singletons. The specimen comprised peripheral blood, sampled 28 days after the second AZD1222 dose. Every receptor here comes from an adult who received the AZD1222 COVID-19 vaccine.

The chain has TRBV12-3 or TRBV12-4 and TRBJ1-1; unclear D gene. Trimming took 10 bases from V and 1 from J, leaving 13 bases between them. The CDR3 loop spans 13 amino acids. CDR3 in DNA: TGTGCCAATTCGTCACCGGGGAACACTGAAGCTTTCTTT. The encoded protein is CANSSPGNTEAFF.

The rearrangement links TRBV2 to TRBJ1-6; D call uncertain. Germline CDR1 reads SNHLY; CDR2 reads FYNNEI. V was pared by 1 base and J by 10 bases, with 11 bases between. The CDR3 spans 14 residues. The CDR3 nucleotides read TGTGCCAGCAGTGAAGAACAGACGGCCTCACCCCTCCACTTT. It specifies CASSEEQTASPLHF. Variable domain in full (rest from reference TRBV2 and TRBJ1-6): EPEVTQTPSHQVTQMGQEVILRCVPISNHLYFYWYRQILGQKVEFLVSFYNNEISEKSEIFDDQFSVERPDGSNFTLKIRSTKLEDSAMYFCASSEEQTASPLHFGNGTRLTVT.

This clone was observed a handful of times. The genes are TRBV29-1 and TRBJ2-7, with TRBD1 matching 9 bases. This CDR3 spans 12 amino acids. Germline assignment: CDR1 SQVTM and CDR2 ANQGSEA. The V gene end was trimmed by 8 bases and the J gene end by 6 bases; junction bases not matched to a gene: 8. CDR3: CSIPGQGLEQYF. The CDR3 nucleotides are TGCAGCATTCCGGGACAGGGCCTCGAGCAGTACTTC.

The chain combines TRBV6-4 with TRBJ2-6; D ambiguous. The length of the CDR3 is 14 residues. Germline V gives CDR1 MRHNA, CDR2 SNTAGT. Between the trimmed V and J ends, which lost 6 bases and 0 bases, there was a span of 6 bases. CDR3 protein: CASSTDSGANVLTF. The CDR3 nucleotides are TGTGCCAGCAGCACAGACTCTGGGGCCAACGTCCTGACTTTC.

J is TRBJ2-3 and V is TRBV7-2, with 7 bases lining up with TRBD2. The ends lost 4 bases at V and 9 bases at J; junction bases unmatched: 4. Germline V lookup: CDR1 SGHTA, CDR2 FQGNSA. This CDR3 is 12 amino acids long. The chain's CDR3 is CASSWDYSTQYF. The CDR3 DNA is TGTGCCAGCAGCTGGGACTATTCGACGCAGTATTTT.

This clone was detected a few times. The genes are TRBV7-2 and TRBJ1-2; D is unclear. Per the germline V gene, CDR1 is SGHTA and CDR2 is FQGNSA. The CDR3 runs to 14 residues. Trimming took 4 bases from V and 7 from J, leaving 16 bases between them. DNA of the CDR3: TGTGCCAGCAGCTCAAAAGCCGGGTTGGGTGGCTACACCTTC. Encoded protein: CASSSKAGLGGYTF.

The CDR3 DNA reads as TGTGCCAGCAGTGAAGCAGGGGGCGAAGGCTACACCTTC. Protein product: CASSEAGGEGYTF. The chain joins TRBV6-1 to TRBJ1-2; TRBD1 matches at 7 bases. This CDR3 is built from 13 residues. The germline gives CDR1 MNHNS, CDR2 SASEGT. Trimming took 0 bases from V and 8 from J; bases not matched to a gene: 3.